The source of this TCR beta chain is a study of T cell responses to AZD1222 COVID-19 vaccine. Study-level background: Pooled in the analysis were second doses at about 4 or about 12 weeks.

Study-wide results and limits: The sample set comprised mostly white British donors with more females, and clonal diversity was possibly underestimated. Only a handful of AZD1222 recipients tested seropositive at baseline. Regions 160-218 and 743-854 held dominance among vaccine-associated CD4 TCRs, which spanned spike.

Sequencing was performed with immunoSEQ multiplex PCR; in TCRdb, only in-frame clones are kept and a portion is missing. The data contain about 100,000 clones, more than 75% of them singletons. This clone has more than one count but fewer than ten. Its specificity is not known. The source was peripheral blood, collected on day 0 of AZD1222 vaccination. The sequence came from an adult in good health.

The CDR3 loop is CASSPSGGYNTGELFF. CDR3 in DNA: TGCGCCAGCAGCCCAAGCGGGGGCTACAACACCGGGGAGCTGTTTTTT. The V gene is TRBV5-1, the J gene TRBJ2-2; 8 positions match TRBD2. Losses at the gene ends were 4 bases for V and 2 bases for J; bases not matched to a gene: 7. From germline, CDR1 is SGHRS and CDR2 YFSETQ. The CDR3 has 16 amino acids.